This TCR beta chain stems from a study of T-cell memory formation after mild COVID-19. Study-wide results and caveats: For contracting clones, CD4+ ones sat mainly in CM and EM, CD8+ in EMRA. A second wave of clones peaked on day 37, and their SARS-CoV-2 specificity went unconfirmed. Later expanders leaned CD4+, whereas clones that contracted between day 15 and 85 were balanced CD4/CD8.

CDR3 size: 16 residues. Germline V gene data show CDR1 as SGHRS and CDR2 as YFSETQ. Unmatched junction bases numbered 10, after V lost 5 bases and J lost 8 bases. 5'RACE with constant-segment primers yielded barcoded, UMI-tagged TCR alpha and TCR beta cDNA libraries. TCRdb reprocessed the 5' RACE reads via MiXCR and lists one record per CDR3 protein. The table shows 200,000 or so distinct CDR3 sequences, with just over 9.5% occurring only once. This clonotype occurred a few times. What it recognizes is unknown. The receptor was derived from a man aged 18 to 35 who had mild COVID-19 (a few samples of this study predate the infection). Cell type and time point are not known. Sequenced material: PBMCs or a T cell subset sorted from them (not recorded which). The chain is built from TRBV5-1 and TRBJ1-4, with 12 positions matching TRBD1. CDR3: CASRSGTGGANEKLFF. The CDR3 bases are TGCGCCAGCAGGTCCGGGACAGGGGGCGCAAACGAAAAACTGTTTTTT.